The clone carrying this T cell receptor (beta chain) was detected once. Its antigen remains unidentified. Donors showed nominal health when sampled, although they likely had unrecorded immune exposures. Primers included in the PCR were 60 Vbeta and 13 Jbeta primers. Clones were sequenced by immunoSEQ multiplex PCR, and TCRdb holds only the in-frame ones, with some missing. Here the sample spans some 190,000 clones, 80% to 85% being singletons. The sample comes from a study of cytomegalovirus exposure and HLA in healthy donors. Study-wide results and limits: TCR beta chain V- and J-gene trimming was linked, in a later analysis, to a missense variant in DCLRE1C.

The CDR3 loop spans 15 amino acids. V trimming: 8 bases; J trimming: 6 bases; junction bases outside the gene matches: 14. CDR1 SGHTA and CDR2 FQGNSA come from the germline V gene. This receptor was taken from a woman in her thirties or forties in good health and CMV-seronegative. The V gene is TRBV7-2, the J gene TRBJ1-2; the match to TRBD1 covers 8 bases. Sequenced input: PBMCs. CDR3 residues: CASHPVLDRVNGYTF. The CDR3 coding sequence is TGTGCCAGCCACCCCGTGCTGGACAGGGTGAATGGCTACACCTTC. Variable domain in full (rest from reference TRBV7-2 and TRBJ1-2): GAGVSQSPSNKVTEKGKDVELRCDPISGHTALYWYRQSLGQGLEFLIYFQGNSAPDKSGLPSDRFSAERTGGSVSTLTIQRTQQEDSAVYLCASHPVLDRVNGYTFGSGTRLTVV.